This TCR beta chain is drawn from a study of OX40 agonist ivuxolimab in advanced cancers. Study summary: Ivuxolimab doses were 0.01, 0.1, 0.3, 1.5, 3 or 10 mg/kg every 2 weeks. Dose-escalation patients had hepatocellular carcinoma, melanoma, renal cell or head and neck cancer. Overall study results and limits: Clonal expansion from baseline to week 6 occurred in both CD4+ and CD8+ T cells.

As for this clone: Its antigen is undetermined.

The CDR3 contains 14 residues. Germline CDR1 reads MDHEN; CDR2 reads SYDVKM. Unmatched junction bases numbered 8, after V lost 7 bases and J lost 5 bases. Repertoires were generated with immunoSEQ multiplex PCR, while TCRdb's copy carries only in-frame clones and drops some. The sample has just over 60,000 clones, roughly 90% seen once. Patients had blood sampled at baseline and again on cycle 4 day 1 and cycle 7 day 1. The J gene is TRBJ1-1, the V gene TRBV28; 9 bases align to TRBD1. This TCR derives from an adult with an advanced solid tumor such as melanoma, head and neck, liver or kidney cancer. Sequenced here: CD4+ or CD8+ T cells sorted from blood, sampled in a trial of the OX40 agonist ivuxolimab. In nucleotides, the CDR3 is TGTGCCAGCAAACCGGGACAGGGAGGGACTGAAGCTTTCTTT. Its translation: CASKPGQGGTEAFF.